This TCR beta chain came from a study of beta chain features in type 1 diabetes. Study overall: There were 107,917,701 sorted cells examined across all samples.

Trimming removed 5 bases from V and 4 bases from J; junction bases left unmatched: 8. This CDR3 spans 15 amino acids. In germline, CDR1 is MGHDK, CDR2 SYGVNS. This clone was detected a few times. Antigen: not known. Expressed TCRB transcripts were sequenced, since all the RNA that had been isolated was reverse transcribed. Repertoires were generated with immunoSEQ multiplex PCR, while TCRdb's copy carries only in-frame clones and drops some. The repertoire consists of under 200,000 clones, with roughly 8% occurring once and the leading ten covering 0.45% to 0.6%. Study results and limitations: People with Type 1 diabetes carried modestly yet significantly shorter TCRB CDR3s in all four CD4+ subsets.

What was sequenced was central memory CD4+ T cells from blood. The rearrangement uses TRBV25-1 and TRBJ2-1, with TRBD2 identical over 7 bases. This sequence was found in a woman younger than 35 with type 1 diabetes. The CDR3 spells CASSWLGGLYNEQFF. CDR3 nucleotide sequence: TGTGCCAGCAGTTGGTTGGGGGGGTTATACAATGAGCAGTTCTTC.